This section outlines one TCR beta chain sequence together with its context. The data stem from a study of T cell changes during pregnancy in multiple sclerosis. The length of the CDR3 is 20 residues. The germline CDR1 and CDR2 sequences are GTSNPN and SVGIG (reference sequence). The V and J ends lost 0 bases and 4 bases respectively, with 31 bases between them. Here immunoSEQ multiplex PCR was the method, and the copy in TCRdb shows in-frame clones only, minus some. The sample yields some 94,000 clones, roughly 90% seen once. This clonotype originated in a female donor with multiple sclerosis, enrolled in a pregnancy study. The sample was peripheral blood, taken in the first trimester of pregnancy. The chain has TRBV30 and TRBJ2-7; D is possibly TRBD2 (7 bases). Here the CDR3 DNA reads TGTGCCTGGAGTGTAAGTTGGTCGGTGCGTCGGGGGCTAGCGGCTTACGAGCAGTACTTC. Encoded protein: CAWSVSWSVRRGLAAYEQYF.